A single sample gave rise to the 25 T cell receptor beta chains below, sequenced in a study of OX40 agonist ivuxolimab in advanced cancers. Repertoires were generated with immunoSEQ multiplex PCR, while TCRdb's copy carries only in-frame clones and drops some. The sample carries approximately 100,000 clones, 90% recorded once. This specimen consisted of CD4+ or CD8+ T cells sorted from blood, obtained in a trial of the OX40 agonist ivuxolimab. The receptors were gathered from an adult with an advanced solid tumor such as melanoma, head and neck, liver or kidney cancer.

The chain carries TRBV7-2 and TRBJ2-7; 7 bases align to TRBD1. The junction had 14 bases not matched to a gene; V was cut back by 5 bases and J by 4 bases. From germline, CDR1 is SGHTA and CDR2 FQGNSA. The CDR3 contains 16 residues. The CDR3 nucleotides read TGTGCCAGCAGCCTGATGACAGGGCGCTATCCTTACGAGCAGTACTTC. Translation: CASSLMTGRYPYEQYF.

The CDR3: CASSYDTGSGGYTF. CDR3 DNA: TGTGCCAGCAGTTACGATACCGGGTCTGGAGGCTACACCTTC. The chain combines TRBV6-5 with TRBJ1-2, with unresolved D. Per the germline V gene, CDR1 is MNHEY and CDR2 is SVGAGI. V was shortened by 2 bases and J by 8 bases, with 15 bases between the two germline ends. The CDR3 is made up of 14 amino acids.

This chain connects TRBV7-2 to TRBJ1-5; D ambiguous. The ends were cut back, 1 base at V and 8 bases at J, with 12 bases in the middle. The CDR3 totals 14 residues. Looked up from germline, CDR1 is SGHTA and CDR2 is FQGNSA. In nucleotides, the CDR3 is TGTGCCAGCAGCTTAGAGAACGACTTTGAGCCCCAGCATTTT. It translates to CASSLENDFEPQHF. The whole variable domain, remainder taken from reference TRBV7-2 and TRBJ1-5, is GAGVSQSPSNKVTEKGKDVELRCDPISGHTALYWYRQSLGQGLEFLIYFQGNSAPDKSGLPSDRFSAERTGGSVSTLTIQRTQQEDSAVYLCASSLENDFEPQHFGDGTRLSIL.

The rearrangement uses TRBV7-3 and TRBJ2-7; D is perhaps TRBD1 or TRBD2 (5 bases each). Germline V gene lookup returns CDR1 SGHTA and CDR2 FQGTGA. The CDR3 runs to 14 residues. The germline V and J ends were trimmed by 2 bases and 5 bases, with 13 bases remaining between them. The CDR3: CASSLGHGTHEQYF. CDR3 DNA sequence: TGTGCCAGCAGCTTAGGCCATGGGACCCACGAGCAGTACTTC. Full variable domain (rest looked up from reference TRBV7-3 and TRBJ2-7): GAGVSQTPSNKVTEKGKYVELRCDPISGHTALYWYRQSLGQGPEFLIYFQGTGAADDSGLPNDRFFAVRPEGSVSTLKIQRTERGDSAVYLCASSLGHGTHEQYFGPGTRLTVT.

This clone was seen once. The chain employs TRBV7-2 and TRBJ1-5; D unresolved. There are 15 residues in the CDR3. The germline V and J ends were trimmed by 5 bases and 2 bases, with 13 bases remaining between them. Germline CDR1 is SGHTA and CDR2 is FQGNSA. The CDR3 loop reads CASSPTSLGNQPQHF. The CDR3 bases are TGTGCCAGCAGCCCGACGTCCCTCGGCAATCAGCCCCAGCATTTT.

The sample holds one count of this clone. The chain recombines TRBV14 with TRBJ2-5, with 8 nucleotides matching TRBD1. CDR3 length: 15 amino acids. Germline loops: CDR1 SGHDN, CDR2 FVKESK. J lost 2 bases, V lost 1 base, and 3 bases had no gene match. CDR3 sequence (DNA): TGTGCCAGCAGCCAAGTCAGGGGGCCACAAGAGACCCAGTACTTC. Its protein product is CASSQVRGPQETQYF.

This clone was observed a single time. The J gene is TRBJ2-2, the V gene TRBV5-1; perhaps D is TRBD1 or TRBD2 (5 bases each). CDR3 size: 15 residues. Trimming took 0 bases from V and 2 from J, leaving 8 bases between them. Germline CDR1 is SGHRS and CDR2 is YFSETQ. The CDR3 DNA is TGCGCCAGCAGCTTGGGAGGGGTCAACACCGGGGAGCTGTTTTTT. This sequence encodes CASSLGGVNTGELFF.

A single count supports this clone. V and J are TRBV7-6 and TRBJ2-5; D remains unclear. Trimming took off 3 bases at V and 2 bases at J, with 4 bases between the two ends. Germline CDR1 and CDR2: SGHVS and FNYEAQ. The CDR3 totals 12 residues. This CDR3 reads CASSLGQETQYF. The DNA for the CDR3 is TGTGCCAGCAGCTTGGGGCAAGAGACCCAGTACTTC.

This rearrangement joins TRBV6-6 to TRBJ2-3; a possible D gene is TRBD2 (5 bases). Trimming left V 7 bases short and J 1 base short, with 12 bases between. The CDR3 has 14 residues. Per germline, CDR1 MNHNY and CDR2 SVGAGI (reference sequence). The CDR3 spells CASKGPGGTDTQYF. The CDR3 DNA is TGTGCCAGCAAGGGCCCCGGGGGCACAGATACGCAGTATTTT.

The CDR3 loop reads CASSIKGVDEQFF. In DNA form, the CDR3 reads TGTGCCAGTAGTATAAAGGGGGTCGATGAGCAGTTCTTC. The chain couples TRBV19 to TRBJ2-1; possible D gene TRBD1, 6 bases. The CDR3 runs 13 residues. Germline CDR1 LNHDA, CDR2 SQIVND (reference sequence). V was trimmed by 2 bases and J by 8 bases, leaving 10 bases between them. Variable domain in full (rest from reference TRBV19 and TRBJ2-1): DGGITQSPKYLFRKEGQNVTLSCEQNLNHDAMYWYRQDPGQGLRLIYYSQIVNDFQKGDIAEGYSVSREKKESFPLTVTSAQKNPTAFYLCASSIKGVDEQFFGPGTRLTVL.

This clone was observed a few times. This chain links TRBV28 with TRBJ1-6; D gene uncertain. Germline CDR1 is MDHEN and CDR2 is SYDVKM. Trimming pared 0 bases from V and 7 bases from J, leaving 1 base between. The CDR3 consists of 12 residues. The CDR3 is CASSLWNSPLHF. The CDR3 DNA reads as TGTGCCAGCAGTTTATGGAATTCACCCCTCCACTTT.

The V and J genes are TRBV19 and TRBJ1-1, with D tentatively TRBD1 (6 bases). Germline V lookup: CDR1 LNHDA, CDR2 SQIVND (reference sequence). Trimming removed 4 bases from V and 6 bases from J, with 15 bases in between. This CDR3 spans 14 amino acids. The CDR3 is CASSTLDSSAEAFF. In DNA, the CDR3 is TGTGCCAGTAGTACGTTGGACAGCAGTGCTGAAGCTTTCTTT.

The chain combines TRBV6-6 with TRBJ2-5; possibly TRBD1 or TRBD2 for D (6 bases each). Germline values: CDR1 MNHNY, CDR2 SVGAGI (reference sequence). Trimming pared 6 bases from V and 1 base from J, leaving 9 bases between. The CDR3 runs to 13 residues. CDR3 bases: TGTGCCAGCAGGGGGGGCGTCCAAGAGACCCAGTACTTC. It translates to CASRGGVQETQYF.

This chain joins TRBV10-1 and TRBJ1-5; tentatively, D is TRBD1 (5 bases). Trimming left V 7 bases short and J 7 bases short, with 17 bases between. The CDR3 is 14 residues long. Germline assignment: CDR1 WNHNN and CDR2 SYGVQD (reference sequence). The CDR3 DNA follows: TGCGCCAGCACAACCCAGGGACGGGGACAGCCCCAGCATTTT. Its translation: CASTTQGRGQPQHF.

The gene calls are TRBV11-3 and TRBJ2-2; 13 nucleotides align to TRBD2. The CDR3 is 19 residues long. Germline V gene lookup returns CDR1 SGHNT and CDR2 YENEEA. Germline trimming cut 5 bases from V and 3 bases from J; bases unmatched to any gene: 12. This CDR3 reads CASSPGRGTSGDHTGELFF. The CDR3 nucleotides read TGTGCCAGCAGCCCCGGGAGGGGGACTAGCGGGGACCACACCGGGGAGCTGTTTTTT.

The V gene is TRBV6-5, the J gene TRBJ2-3; possibly TRBD2 for D (6 bases). This CDR3 is built from 15 residues. The V and J ends lost 3 bases and 3 bases respectively, with 13 bases between them. In germline, CDR1 is MNHEY, CDR2 SVGAGI. The DNA for the CDR3 is TGTGCCAGCAGTTATGACAGCGGGTGGACAGATACGCAGTATTTT. Its translation is CASSYDSGWTDTQYF.

The chain has TRBV11-2 and TRBJ2-5, with 8 bases aligning to TRBD2. The germline gives CDR1 SGHAT, CDR2 FQNNGV. The J segment lost 2 bases and the V segment lost 0 bases, leaving 2 bases of the junction unmatched. This CDR3 region has 15 residues. The CDR3 region is CASSLDRGGQETQYF. The CDR3 nucleotides are TGTGCCAGCAGCTTAGACCGCGGGGGGCAAGAGACCCAGTACTTC.

This clone was counted only a few times. J is TRBJ2-3 and V is TRBV7-2; no reliable D call. Germline loops: CDR1 SGHTA, CDR2 FQGNSA. V lost 7 bases and J 2 bases, leaving 19 bases between the germline ends. CDR3 length: 16 amino acids. CDR3 nucleotides: TGTGCCAGCAACCTTCTCCCTGGGATTATCACAGATACGCAGTATTTT. Amino acid sequence: CASNLLPGIITDTQYF.

This clone has more than one count but fewer than ten. The chain joins TRBV6-1 to TRBJ1-1; unclear D gene. Looked up from germline, CDR1 is MNHNS and CDR2 is SASEGT. This CDR3 has 11 amino acids. V shed 8 bases and J shed 3 bases, with 7 bases lying between them. The CDR3 DNA sequence: TGTGCCAGCGCGGTATACACTGAAGCTTTCTTT. Its translation: CASAVYTEAFF.

The rearrangement uses TRBV19 and TRBJ2-1, with 12 bases that match TRBD2. CDR1 and CDR2 from the germline V gene are LNHDA and SQIVND (reference sequence). V dropped 5 bases and J dropped 6; count of bases not matched to a gene: 5. This CDR3 contains 15 residues. CDR3 sequence reads: CASSLTSGGFNEQFF. The CDR3, as DNA: TGTGCCAGTAGTCTTACTAGCGGGGGGTTCAATGAGCAGTTCTTC. Using reference TRBV19 and TRBJ2-1 for the parts outside the CDR3, the full variable domain is DGGITQSPKYLFRKEGQNVTLSCEQNLNHDAMYWYRQDPGQGLRLIYYSQIVNDFQKGDIAEGYSVSREKKESFPLTVTSAQKNPTAFYLCASSLTSGGFNEQFFGPGTRLTVL.

The chain recombines TRBV27 with TRBJ1-2, with a tentative D call TRBD1 (6 bases). The CDR3 covers 16 residues. Germline-derived CDR1 and CDR2 are MNHEY and SMNVEV (reference sequence). Trimming removed 0 bases at V and 0 bases at J, with 11 bases between. Here the CDR3 reads CASSLSGAGPNYGYTF. The CDR3 nucleotides are TGTGCCAGCAGTTTATCGGGGGCAGGGCCTAACTATGGCTACACCTTC.

The chain combines TRBV28 with TRBJ1-6; D unresolved. This CDR3 is 12 amino acids long. Germline CDR1 and CDR2: MDHEN and SYDVKM. Trimming shortened V by 7 bases and J by 9 bases, and 10 bases separated the two germline ends. DNA of the CDR3: TGTGCCAGCACCGGGGTAGTTTCACCCCTCCACTTT. Residues: CASTGVVSPLHF.

The chain combines TRBV9 with TRBJ2-7; D is unresolved. Trimming stripped 0 bases from V and 2 bases from J, with 6 bases between. There are 13 residues in the CDR3. Germline values: CDR1 SGDLS, CDR2 YYNGEE. The CDR3 spells CASSVGNAYEQYF. The CDR3 DNA is TGTGCCAGCAGCGTAGGGAACGCCTACGAGCAGTACTTC.

This clone has a single count. V is TRBV2 and J is TRBJ2-1, with 10 bases matching TRBD1. Unmatched junction bases numbered 3, after V lost 1 base and J lost 9 bases. This CDR3 comprises 14 residues. The germline V gene has CDR1 SNHLY and CDR2 FYNNEI. For the CDR3, the DNA is TGTGCCAGCAGTGAAGGACAGGGGGCAAGTGAGCAGTTCTTC. Its translation: CASSEGQGASEQFF.

In this sample, this clone turned up a few times. V is TRBV19 and J is TRBJ1-6, with D possibly matching TRBD1 (5 bases). The V end lost 3 bases, the J end lost 6 bases, and 12 bases lay between the germline ends. Germline-derived CDR1 and CDR2 are LNHDA and SQIVND (reference sequence). The CDR3 is 15 amino acids. CDR3 region: CASSINRDPNSPLHF. CDR3 nucleotide sequence: TGTGCCAGTAGTATCAACCGGGACCCTAATTCACCCCTCCACTTT. The full variable domain, rest sourced from reference TRBV19 and TRBJ1-6, is DGGITQSPKYLFRKEGQNVTLSCEQNLNHDAMYWYRQDPGQGLRLIYYSQIVNDFQKGDIAEGYSVSREKKESFPLTVTSAQKNPTAFYLCASSINRDPNSPLHFGNGTRLTVT.